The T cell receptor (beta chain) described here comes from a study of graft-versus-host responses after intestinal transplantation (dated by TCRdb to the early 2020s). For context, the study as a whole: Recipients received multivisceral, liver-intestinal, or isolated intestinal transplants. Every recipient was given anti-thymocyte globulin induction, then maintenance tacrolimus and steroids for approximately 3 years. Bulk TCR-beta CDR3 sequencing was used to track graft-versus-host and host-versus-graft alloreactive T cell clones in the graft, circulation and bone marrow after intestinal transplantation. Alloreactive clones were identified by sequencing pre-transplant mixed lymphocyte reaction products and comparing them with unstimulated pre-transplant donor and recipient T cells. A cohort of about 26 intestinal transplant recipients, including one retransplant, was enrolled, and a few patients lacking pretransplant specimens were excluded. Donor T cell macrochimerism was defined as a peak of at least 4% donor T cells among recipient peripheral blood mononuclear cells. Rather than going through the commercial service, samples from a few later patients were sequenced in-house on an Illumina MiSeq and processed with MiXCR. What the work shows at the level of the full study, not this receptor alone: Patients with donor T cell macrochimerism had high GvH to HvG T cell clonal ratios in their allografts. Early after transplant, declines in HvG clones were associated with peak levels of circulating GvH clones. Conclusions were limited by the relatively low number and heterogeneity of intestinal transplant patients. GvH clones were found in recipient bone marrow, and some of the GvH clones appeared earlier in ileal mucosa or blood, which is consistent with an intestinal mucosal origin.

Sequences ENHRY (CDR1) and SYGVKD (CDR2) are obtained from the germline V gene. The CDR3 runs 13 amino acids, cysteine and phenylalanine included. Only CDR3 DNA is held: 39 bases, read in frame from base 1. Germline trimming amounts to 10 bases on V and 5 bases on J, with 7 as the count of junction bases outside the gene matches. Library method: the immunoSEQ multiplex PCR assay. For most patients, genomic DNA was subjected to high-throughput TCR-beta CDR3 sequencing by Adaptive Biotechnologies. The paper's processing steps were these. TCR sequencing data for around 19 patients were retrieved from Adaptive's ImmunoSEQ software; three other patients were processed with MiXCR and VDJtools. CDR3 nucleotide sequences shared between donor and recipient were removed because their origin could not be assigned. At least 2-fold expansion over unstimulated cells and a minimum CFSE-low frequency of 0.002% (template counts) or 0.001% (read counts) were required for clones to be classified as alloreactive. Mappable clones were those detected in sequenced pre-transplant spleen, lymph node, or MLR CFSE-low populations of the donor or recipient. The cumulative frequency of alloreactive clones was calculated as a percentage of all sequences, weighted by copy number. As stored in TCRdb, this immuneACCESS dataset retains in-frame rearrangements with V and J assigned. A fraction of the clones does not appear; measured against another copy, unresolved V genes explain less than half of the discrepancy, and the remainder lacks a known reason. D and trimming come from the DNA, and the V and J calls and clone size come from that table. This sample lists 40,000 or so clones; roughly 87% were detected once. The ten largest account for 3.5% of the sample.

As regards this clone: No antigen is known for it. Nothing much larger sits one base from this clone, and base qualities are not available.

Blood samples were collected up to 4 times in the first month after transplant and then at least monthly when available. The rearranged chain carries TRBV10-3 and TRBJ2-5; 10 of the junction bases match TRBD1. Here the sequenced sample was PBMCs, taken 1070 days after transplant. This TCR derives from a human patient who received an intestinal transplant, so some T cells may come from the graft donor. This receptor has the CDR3 CATWTGGTETQYF. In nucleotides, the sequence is TGTGCCACGTGGACAGGGGGAACGGAGACCCAGTACTTC.